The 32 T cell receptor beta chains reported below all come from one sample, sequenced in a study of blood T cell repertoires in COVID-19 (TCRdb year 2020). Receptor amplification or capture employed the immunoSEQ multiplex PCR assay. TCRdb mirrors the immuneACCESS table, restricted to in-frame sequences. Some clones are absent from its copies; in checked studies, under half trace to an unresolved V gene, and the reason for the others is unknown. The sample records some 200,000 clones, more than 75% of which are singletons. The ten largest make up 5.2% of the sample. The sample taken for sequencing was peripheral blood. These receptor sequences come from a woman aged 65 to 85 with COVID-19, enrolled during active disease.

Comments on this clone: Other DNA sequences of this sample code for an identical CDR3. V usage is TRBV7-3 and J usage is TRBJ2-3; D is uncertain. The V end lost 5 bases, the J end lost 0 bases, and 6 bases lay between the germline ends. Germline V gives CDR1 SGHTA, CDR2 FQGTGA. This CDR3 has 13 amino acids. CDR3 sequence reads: CASSPTSTDTQYF. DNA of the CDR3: TGTGCCAGCAGCCCTACTAGCACAGATACGCAGTATTTT.

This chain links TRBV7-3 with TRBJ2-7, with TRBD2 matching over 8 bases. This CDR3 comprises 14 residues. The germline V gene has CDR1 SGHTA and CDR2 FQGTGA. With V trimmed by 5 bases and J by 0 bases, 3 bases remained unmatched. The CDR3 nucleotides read TGTGCCAGCAGCCCCGGGGGGGGCTCCTACGAGCAGTACTTC. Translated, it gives CASSPGGGSYEQYF.

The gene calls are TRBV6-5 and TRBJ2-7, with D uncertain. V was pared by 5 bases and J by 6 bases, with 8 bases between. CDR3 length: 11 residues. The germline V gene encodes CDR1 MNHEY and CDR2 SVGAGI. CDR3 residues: CASSTRFEQYF. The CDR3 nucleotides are TGTGCCAGCAGTACGAGGTTCGAGCAGTACTTC.

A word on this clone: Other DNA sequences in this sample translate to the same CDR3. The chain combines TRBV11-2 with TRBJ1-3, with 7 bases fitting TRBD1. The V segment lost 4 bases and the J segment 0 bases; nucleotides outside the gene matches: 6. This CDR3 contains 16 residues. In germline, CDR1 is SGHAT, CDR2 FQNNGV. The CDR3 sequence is CASSYGQDFSGNTIYF. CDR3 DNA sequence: TGTGCCAGCAGCTATGGACAGGACTTCTCTGGAAACACCATATATTTT.

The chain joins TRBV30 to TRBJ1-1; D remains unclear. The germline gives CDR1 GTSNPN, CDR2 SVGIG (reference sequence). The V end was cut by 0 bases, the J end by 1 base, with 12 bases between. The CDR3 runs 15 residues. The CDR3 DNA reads TGTGCCTGGAGTGTATCGGGATCTAAGAACACTGAAGCTTTCTTT. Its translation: CAWSVSGSKNTEAFF.

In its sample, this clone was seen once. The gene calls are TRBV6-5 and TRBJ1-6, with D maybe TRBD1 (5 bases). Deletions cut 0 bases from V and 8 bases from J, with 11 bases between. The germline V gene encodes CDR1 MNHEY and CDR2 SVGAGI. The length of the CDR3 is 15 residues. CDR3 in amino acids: CASSYSGQGDSPLHF. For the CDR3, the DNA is TGTGCCAGCAGTTACTCCGGGCAGGGCGATTCACCCCTCCACTTT.

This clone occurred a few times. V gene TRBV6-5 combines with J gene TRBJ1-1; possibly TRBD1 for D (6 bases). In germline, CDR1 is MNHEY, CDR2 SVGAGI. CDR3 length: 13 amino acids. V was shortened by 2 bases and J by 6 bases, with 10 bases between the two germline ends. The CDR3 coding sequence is TGTGCCAGCAGTTACGGACAGTACTCTGAAGCTTTCTTT. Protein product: CASSYGQYSEAFF.

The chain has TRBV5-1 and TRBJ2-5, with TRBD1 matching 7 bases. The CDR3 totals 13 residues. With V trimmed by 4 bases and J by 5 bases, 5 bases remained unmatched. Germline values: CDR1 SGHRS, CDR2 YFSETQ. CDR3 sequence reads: CASSGTAGETQYF. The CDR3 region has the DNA TGCGCCAGCAGCGGGACAGCAGGGGAGACCCAGTACTTC. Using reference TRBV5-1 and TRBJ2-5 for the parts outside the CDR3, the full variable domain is KAGVTQTPRYLIKTRGQQVTLSCSPISGHRSVSWYQQTPGQGLQFLFEYFSETQRNKGNFPGRFSGRQFSNSRSEMNVSTLELGDSALYLCASSGTAGETQYFGPGTRLLVL.

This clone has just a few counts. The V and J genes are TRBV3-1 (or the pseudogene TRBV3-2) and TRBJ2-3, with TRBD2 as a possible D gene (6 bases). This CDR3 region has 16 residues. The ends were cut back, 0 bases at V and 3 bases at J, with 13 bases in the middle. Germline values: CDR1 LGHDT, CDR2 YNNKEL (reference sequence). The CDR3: CASSQDLGTLTDTQYF. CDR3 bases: TGTGCCAGCAGCCAAGATCTAGGGACTTTAACAGATACGCAGTATTTT.

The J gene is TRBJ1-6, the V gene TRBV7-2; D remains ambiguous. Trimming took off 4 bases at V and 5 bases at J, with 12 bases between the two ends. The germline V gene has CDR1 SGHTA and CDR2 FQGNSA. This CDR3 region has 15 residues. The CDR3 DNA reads TGTGCCAGCAGCTCCACCGGTGCCAATAATTCACCCCTCCACTTT. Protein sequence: CASSSTGANNSPLHF.

The DNA for the CDR3 is TGTGCCTGGAGTTCCGGGACAGGGGGAAACACCATATATTTT. Protein: CAWSSGTGGNTIYF. The chain combines TRBV30 with TRBJ1-3; 9 bases line up with TRBD1. Germline V gene lookup returns CDR1 GTSNPN and CDR2 SVGIG (reference sequence). V dropped 2 bases and J dropped 4; count of bases not matched to a gene: 3. The length of the CDR3 is 14 residues.

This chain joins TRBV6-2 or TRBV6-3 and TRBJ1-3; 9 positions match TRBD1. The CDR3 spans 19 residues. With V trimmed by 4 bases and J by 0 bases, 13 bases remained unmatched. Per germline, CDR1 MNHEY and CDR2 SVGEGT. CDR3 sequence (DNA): TGTGCCAGCAGTTCGGGACAGGGAACTCTCGGCAGCTCTGGAAACACCATATATTTT. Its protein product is CASSSGQGTLGSSGNTIYF.

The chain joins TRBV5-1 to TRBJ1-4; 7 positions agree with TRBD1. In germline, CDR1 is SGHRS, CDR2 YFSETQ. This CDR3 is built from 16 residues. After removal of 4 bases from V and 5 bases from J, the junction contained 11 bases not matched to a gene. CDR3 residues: CASSPDQGGRNEKLFF. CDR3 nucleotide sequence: TGCGCCAGCAGCCCCGATCAGGGGGGACGGAATGAAAAACTGTTTTTT.

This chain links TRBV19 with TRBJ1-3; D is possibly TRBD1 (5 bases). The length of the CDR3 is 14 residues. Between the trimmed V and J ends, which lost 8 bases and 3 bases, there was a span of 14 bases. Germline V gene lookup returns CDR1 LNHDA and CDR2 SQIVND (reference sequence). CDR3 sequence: CASRDGGDGNTIYF. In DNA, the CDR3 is TGTGCCAGTCGGGACGGAGGGGATGGAAACACCATATATTTT. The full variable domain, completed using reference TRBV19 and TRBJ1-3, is DGGITQSPKYLFRKEGQNVTLSCEQNLNHDAMYWYRQDPGQGLRLIYYSQIVNDFQKGDIAEGYSVSREKKESFPLTVTSAQKNPTAFYLCASRDGGDGNTIYFGEGSWLTVV.

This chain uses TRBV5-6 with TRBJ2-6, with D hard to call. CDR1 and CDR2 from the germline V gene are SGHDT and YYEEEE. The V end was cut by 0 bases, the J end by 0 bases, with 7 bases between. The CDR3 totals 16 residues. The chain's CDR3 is CASSLGSVSGANVLTF. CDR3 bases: TGTGCCAGCAGCTTGGGCAGCGTCTCTGGGGCCAACGTCCTGACTTTC.

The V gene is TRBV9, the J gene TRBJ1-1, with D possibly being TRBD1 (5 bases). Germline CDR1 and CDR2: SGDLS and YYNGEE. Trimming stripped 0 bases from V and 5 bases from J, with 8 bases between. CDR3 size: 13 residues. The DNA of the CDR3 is TGTGCCAGCAGCGTAGTTCGGGGGACTGAAGCTTTCTTT. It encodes CASSVVRGTEAFF.

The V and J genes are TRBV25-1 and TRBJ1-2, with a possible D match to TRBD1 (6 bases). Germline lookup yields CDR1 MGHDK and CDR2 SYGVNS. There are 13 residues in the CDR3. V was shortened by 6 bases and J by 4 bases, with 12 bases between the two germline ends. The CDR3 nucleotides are TGTGCCAGCAGCCCGGGGGGGCGCTATGGCTACACCTTC. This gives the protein CASSPGGRYGYTF.

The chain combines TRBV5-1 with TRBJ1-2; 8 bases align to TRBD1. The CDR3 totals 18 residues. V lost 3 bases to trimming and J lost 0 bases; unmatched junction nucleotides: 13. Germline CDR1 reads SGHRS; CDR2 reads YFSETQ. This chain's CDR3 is CASSSYGGTGYTNYGYTF. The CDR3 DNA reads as TGCGCCAGCAGCTCGTACGGAGGGACAGGATATACTAACTATGGCTACACCTTC. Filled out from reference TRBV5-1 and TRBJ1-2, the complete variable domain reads KAGVTQTPRYLIKTRGQQVTLSCSPISGHRSVSWYQQTPGQGLQFLFEYFSETQRNKGNFPGRFSGRQFSNSRSEMNVSTLELGDSALYLCASSSYGGTGYTNYGYTFGSGTRLTVV.

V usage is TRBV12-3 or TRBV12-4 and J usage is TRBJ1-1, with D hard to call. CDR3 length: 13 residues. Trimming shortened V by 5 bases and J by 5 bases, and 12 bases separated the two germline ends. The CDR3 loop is CASSKKLETEAFF. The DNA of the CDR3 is TGTGCCAGCAGTAAGAAACTGGAGACTGAAGCTTTCTTT.

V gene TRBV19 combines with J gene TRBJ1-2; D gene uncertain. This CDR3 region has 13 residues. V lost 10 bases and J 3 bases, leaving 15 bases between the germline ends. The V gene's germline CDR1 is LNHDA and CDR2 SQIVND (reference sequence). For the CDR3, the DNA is TGTGCCACTTCCGGTGGGCAGTACTATGGCTACACCTTC. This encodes CATSGGQYYGYTF.

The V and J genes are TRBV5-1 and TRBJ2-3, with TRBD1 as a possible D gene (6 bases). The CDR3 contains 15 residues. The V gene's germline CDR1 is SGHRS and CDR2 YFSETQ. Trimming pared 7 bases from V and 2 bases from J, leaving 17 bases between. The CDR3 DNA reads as TGCGCCAGCGGTGAGACAGGAGACTTCACAGATACGCAGTATTTT. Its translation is CASGETGDFTDTQYF.

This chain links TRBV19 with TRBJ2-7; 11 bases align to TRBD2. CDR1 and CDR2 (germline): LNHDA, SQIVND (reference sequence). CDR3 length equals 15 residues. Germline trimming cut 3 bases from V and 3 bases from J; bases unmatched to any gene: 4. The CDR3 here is CASSMELAGVYEQYF. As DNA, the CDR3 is TGTGCCAGTAGTATGGAACTAGCGGGAGTCTACGAGCAGTACTTC.

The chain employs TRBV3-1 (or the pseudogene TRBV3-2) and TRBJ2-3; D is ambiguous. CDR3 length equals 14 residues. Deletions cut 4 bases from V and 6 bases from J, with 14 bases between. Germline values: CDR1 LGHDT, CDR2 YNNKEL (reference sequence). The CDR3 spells CASSPLRDTDTQYF. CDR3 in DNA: TGTGCCAGCAGCCCACTGAGAGACACGGATACGCAGTATTTT.

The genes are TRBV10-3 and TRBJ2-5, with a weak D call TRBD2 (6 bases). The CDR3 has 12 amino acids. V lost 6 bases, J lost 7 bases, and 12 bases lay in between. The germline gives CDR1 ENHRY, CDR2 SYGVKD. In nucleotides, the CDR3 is TGTGCCATCAGCGCGATGGAGGGGACCCAGTACTTC. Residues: CAISAMEGTQYF.

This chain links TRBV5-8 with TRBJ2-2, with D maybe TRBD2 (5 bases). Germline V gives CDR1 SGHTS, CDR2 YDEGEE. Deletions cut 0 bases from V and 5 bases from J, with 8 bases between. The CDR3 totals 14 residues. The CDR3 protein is CASSLVPGTGELFF. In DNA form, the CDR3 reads TGTGCCAGCAGCTTGGTACCGGGGACCGGGGAGCTGTTTTTT.

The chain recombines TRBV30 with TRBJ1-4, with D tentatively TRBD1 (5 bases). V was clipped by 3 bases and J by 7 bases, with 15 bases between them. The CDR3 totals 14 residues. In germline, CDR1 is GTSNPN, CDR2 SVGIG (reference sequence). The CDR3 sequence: CAWRPTGQGEKLFF. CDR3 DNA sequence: TGTGCCTGGAGACCCACCGGGCAGGGTGAAAAACTGTTTTTT. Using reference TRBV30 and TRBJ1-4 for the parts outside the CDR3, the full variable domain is SQTIHQWPATLVQPVGSPLSLECTVEGTSNPNLYWYRQAAGRGLQLLFYSVGIGQISSEVPQNLSASRPQDRQFILSSKKLLLSDSGFYLCAWRPTGQGEKLFFGSGTQLSVL.

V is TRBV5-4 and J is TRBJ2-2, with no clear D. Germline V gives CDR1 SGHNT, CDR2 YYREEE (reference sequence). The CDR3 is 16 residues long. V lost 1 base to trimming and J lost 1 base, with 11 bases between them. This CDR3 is CASSLPNGMNTGELFF. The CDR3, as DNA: TGTGCCAGCAGCTTGCCAAATGGCATGAACACCGGGGAGCTGTTTTTT.

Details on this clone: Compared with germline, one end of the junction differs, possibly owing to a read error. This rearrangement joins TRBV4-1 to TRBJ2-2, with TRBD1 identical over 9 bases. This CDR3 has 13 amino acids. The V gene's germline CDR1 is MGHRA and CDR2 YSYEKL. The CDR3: CASSQDWDRDLFF. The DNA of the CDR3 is TGCGCCAGCAGCCAAGATTGGGACAGGGACCTGTTTTTT.

CDR3 nucleotides: TGTGCCAGCAGCCATGACAGGTTTAATGAAAAACTGTTTTTT. Amino acid sequence: CASSHDRFNEKLFF. This chain connects TRBV14 to TRBJ1-4; possibly TRBD1 for D (6 bases). The germline CDR1 and CDR2 sequences are SGHDN and FVKESK. This CDR3 spans 14 amino acids. Trimming pared 3 bases from V and 4 bases from J, leaving 9 bases between.

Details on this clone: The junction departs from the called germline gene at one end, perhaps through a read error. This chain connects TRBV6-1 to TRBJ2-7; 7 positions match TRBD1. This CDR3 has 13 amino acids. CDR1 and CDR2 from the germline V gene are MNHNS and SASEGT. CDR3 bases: TGTGCCAGCAGTGAACTCCGCAGGGGGATAACCCTCTTC. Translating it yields CASSELRRGITLF.

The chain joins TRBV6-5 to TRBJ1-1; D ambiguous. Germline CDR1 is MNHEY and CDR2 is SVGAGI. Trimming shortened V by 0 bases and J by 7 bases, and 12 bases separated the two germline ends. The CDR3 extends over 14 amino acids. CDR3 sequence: CASSYSGRSGEAFF. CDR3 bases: TGTGCCAGCAGTTACTCCGGCAGGAGCGGTGAAGCTTTCTTT.

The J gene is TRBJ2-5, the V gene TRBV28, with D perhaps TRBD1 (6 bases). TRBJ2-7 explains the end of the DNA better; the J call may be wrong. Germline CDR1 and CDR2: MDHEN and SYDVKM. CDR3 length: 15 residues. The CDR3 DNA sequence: TGTGCCAGCAGTTTAGCGGTCAGGGGAACTGACGAGCAGTACTTC. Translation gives CASSLAVRGTDEQYF.